This T cell receptor beta chain was identified during a study of blood T cell repertoires in COVID-19. The repertoire was sequenced with immunoSEQ multiplex PCR; TCRdb's copy has only in-frame clones and lacks some. Among 350,000 to 450,000 clones, over 75% were seen once, and the ten largest hold approximately 1.5%. Germline loops: CDR1 SGHRS, CDR2 YFSETQ. This CDR3 region has 13 residues. V was trimmed by 4 bases and J by 0 bases, leaving 7 bases between them. Everyone who took part was 18 to 89 years old, and they came from over 20 US areas. The study assigned cohorts using participant-reported clinical history. Individuals in the exposed group had encountered a COVID-19 case within 2 weeks preceding study entry.

Source material: PBMCs or T cells enriched from blood (not recorded which). The chain is built from TRBV5-1 and TRBJ2-5; D may be TRBD2 (6 bases). The sequence came from a woman younger than 30 who had been exposed to COVID-19. CDR3 DNA sequence: TGCGCCAGCAGCGCGGGGAACCAAGAGACCCAGTACTTC. It is translated as CASSAGNQETQYF.